This T cell receptor beta chain originates from a study of blood T cells in healthy people across ages. Study-level points and caveats: Diversity was estimated from one million T cells, and these estimates were considered underestimates. Donor CMV status was unknown, possibly confounding expanded clonotype changes.

Together with a sample-barcoded 5' primer, a J-beta primer mix was included in a second PCR lasting about 6 to 12 cycles. TCRdb redid the calling of the 5' RACE reads with MiXCR, one entry per CDR3 protein. This sample has around 1,000,000 distinct CDR3 sequences, with roughly 24% found just once. The study drew donors from healthy Caucasian individuals in Russia aged 6 to 90. For this clonotype: As yet, its antigen is unknown.

The same data also went into a second study, on T cells of mothers and their children. That report adds: Maternal samples each gave over 9 million TCR beta CDR3 reads, and child samples a few million each.

The receptor was derived from a girl aged 2 to 10 in good health. The specimen sequenced was blood.

The CDR3 DNA reads TGTGCCATCAAATCTGACAGGGGCCTTAAGGATGAGCAGTTCTTC. It is translated as CAIKSDRGLKDEQFF. The V and J genes are TRBV10-3 and TRBJ2-1, with 8 bases identical to TRBD1. Germline trimming cut 7 bases from V and 8 bases from J; bases unmatched to any gene: 13. This CDR3 has 15 residues. Germline V gene data show CDR1 as ENHRY and CDR2 as SYGVKD.